One and the same sample provided the 5 T cell receptor beta chains below, sequenced in a study of metastatic and nonmetastatic thyroid tumors. TCRdb used MiXCR to call clones anew from the PCR reads. The sample lists about 16,000 clones, approximately 14% seen once, with 17% in the top ten. Ahead of thyroid surgery, no patient had received treatment of any kind. Sequences were obtained from blood. These receptors were obtained from a female donor with papillary thyroid cancer or a benign thyroid nodule (not recorded which). Some clones in this sample may be carry-over from other donors' samples.

This clone was seen repeatedly, ten times or more. The chain is built from TRBV20-1 and TRBJ2-3, with 8 nucleotides matching TRBD1. After removal of 4 bases from V and 5 bases from J, the junction contained 8 bases not matched to a gene. This CDR3 has 14 amino acids. The V gene's germline CDR1 is DFQATT and CDR2 SNEGSKA (reference sequence). The CDR3: CSAKQGARIDTQYF. The CDR3 region has the DNA TGCAGTGCTAAGCAGGGGGCGAGGATAGATACGCAGTATTTT.

This clone occurred many times. The V gene is TRBV18, the J gene TRBJ2-5; the D gene is possibly TRBD1 (6 bases). The germline gives CDR1 KGHSH, CDR2 LQKENI. The CDR3 spans 14 residues. V was clipped by 3 bases and J by 3 bases, with 11 bases between them. As DNA, the CDR3 is TGTGCCAGCTCACCTTCTCGGACAGAAGAGACCCAGTACTTC. This gives the protein CASSPSRTEETQYF. Full variable domain (outside the CDR3, taken from reference TRBV18 and TRBJ2-5): NAGVMQNPRHLVRRRGQEARLRCSPMKGHSHVYWYRQLPEEGLKFMVYLQKENIIDESGMPKERFSAEFPKEGPSILRIQQVVRGDSAAYFCASSPSRTEETQYFGPGTRLLVL.

This clone was seen many times. This sequence joins TRBV18 and TRBJ2-2, with a weak D call TRBD2 (6 bases). CDR3 length: 14 amino acids. The V end lost 3 bases, the J end lost 7 bases, and 12 bases lay between the germline ends. Germline CDR1 is KGHSH and CDR2 is LQKENI. CDR3 residues: CASSPPGVLGELFF. CDR3 bases: TGTGCCAGCTCACCCCCGGGGGTTCTCGGGGAGCTGTTTTTT. The variable domain in full, with the rest retrieved from reference TRBV18 and TRBJ2-2, is NAGVMQNPRHLVRRRGQEARLRCSPMKGHSHVYWYRQLPEEGLKFMVYLQKENIIDESGMPKERFSAEFPKEGPSILRIQQVVRGDSAAYFCASSPPGVLGELFFGEGSRLTVL.

This clone was detected ten times or more. The junction shows a germline mismatch at one end, possibly a read error. This chain links TRBV4-1 with TRBJ1-3; D uncertain. CDR1 is MGHRA and CDR2 is YSYEKL in the germline V gene. The CDR3 spans 17 residues. CDR3 nucleotides: TGCGCCAGCAGCCAACCCTATCGGGAGGTCTCTGGGAACACCATATATTTT. Its translation: CASSQPYREVSGNTIYF.

By sample fraction, this clone is medium-sized. V and J are TRBV5-1 and TRBJ2-2, with 8 bases lining up with TRBD1. CDR3 length: 15 amino acids. From germline, CDR1 is SGHRS and CDR2 YFSETQ. V trimming: 5 bases; J trimming: 6 bases; junction bases outside the gene matches: 9. DNA for the CDR3: TGCGCCAGCAGTAAGGACAGGGCCAGGTCCGGGGAGCTGTTTTTT. Protein product: CASSKDRARSGELFF.